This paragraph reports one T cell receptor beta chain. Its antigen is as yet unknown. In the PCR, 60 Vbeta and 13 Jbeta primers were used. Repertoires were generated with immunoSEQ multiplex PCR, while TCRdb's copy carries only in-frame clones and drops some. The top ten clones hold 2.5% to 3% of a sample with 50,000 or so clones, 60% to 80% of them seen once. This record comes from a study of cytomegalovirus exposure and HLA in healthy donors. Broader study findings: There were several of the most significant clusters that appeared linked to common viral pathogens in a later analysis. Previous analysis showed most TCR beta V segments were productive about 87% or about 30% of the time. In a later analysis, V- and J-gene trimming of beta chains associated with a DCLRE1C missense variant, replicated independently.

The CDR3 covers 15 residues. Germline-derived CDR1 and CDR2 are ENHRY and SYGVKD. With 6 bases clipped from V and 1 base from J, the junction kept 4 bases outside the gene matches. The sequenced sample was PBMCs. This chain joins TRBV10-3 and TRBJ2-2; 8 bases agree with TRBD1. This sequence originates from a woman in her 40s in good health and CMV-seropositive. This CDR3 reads CAIRQGALNTGELFF. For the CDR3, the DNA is TGTGCCATCAGGCAGGGGGCTTTGAACACCGGGGAGCTGTTTTTT.